This record concerns one T cell receptor beta chain sequence. The table came from immunoSEQ multiplex PCR; TCRdb's copy has only in-frame clones and leaves some out. The sample holds under 300,000 clones; about nine tenths are singletons and the top ten take 15% to 17%. This sample was taken from a study of blood T cell repertoires in COVID-19. About the research overall: The United States, Italy and Spain were the sources of the acute and convalescent COVID-19 samples.

Cohort allocation depended upon clinical history that participants reported. CDR1 and CDR2 (germline): ENHRY, SYGVKD. Trimming took 5 bases from V and 5 from J, leaving 19 bases between them. The CDR3 runs 17 residues. What was sequenced was PBMCs or T cells enriched from blood (not recorded which). The sequence was obtained from a man aged 18 to 30 who had recovered from COVID-19. The J gene is TRBJ1-6, the V gene TRBV10-3; a possible D gene is TRBD1 (6 bases). The CDR3 nucleotides are TGTGCCATCAGTAACTCAGGACAGCAGCTACATAATTCACCCCTCCACTTT. It translates to CAISNSGQQLHNSPLHF.